The 12 T cell receptor beta chains presented below share a single source sample, sequenced in a study of pediatric ulcerative colitis. The assay was immunoSEQ multiplex PCR, and TCRdb's table has in-frame clones only and misses some. This table holds around 40,000 clones, 75% found once. The rectum was sampled with one to two pinch biopsies at colonoscopy. The source material was gut tissue. Receptors originate from a boy aged 5 to 17 with severe ulcerative colitis.

The chain recombines TRBV10-3 with TRBJ2-5; D is perhaps TRBD1 (5 bases). CDR1 is ENHRY, CDR2 SYGVKD, per germline. The CDR3 consists of 14 residues. V shed 3 bases and J shed 4 bases, with 12 bases lying between them. Here the CDR3 reads CAISDRVQAETQYF. In nucleotides, the CDR3 is TGTGCCATCAGTGACAGGGTACAAGCAGAGACCCAGTACTTC.

The J gene is TRBJ2-1, the V gene TRBV10-3; 7 positions match TRBD1. The CDR3 runs 15 residues. Trimming removed 1 base from V and 3 bases from J; junction bases left unmatched: 3. Per the germline V gene, CDR1 is ENHRY and CDR2 is SYGVKD. The CDR3 DNA reads as TGTGCCATCAGTGAGTGGGACAGAGTCTACAATGAGCAGTTCTTC. It translates to CAISEWDRVYNEQFF.

V and J are TRBV4-2 and TRBJ2-7, with D perhaps TRBD2 (6 bases). CDR3 size: 17 residues. Germline V gene sequence: CDR1 LGHNA, CDR2 YNFKEQ. Trimming took 3 bases from V and 0 from J, leaving 18 bases between them. This CDR3 is CASSQRAVVGGSYEQYF. As DNA, the CDR3 is TGTGCCAGCAGCCAGCGCGCGGTAGTGGGGGGCTCCTACGAGCAGTACTTC.

The rearrangement uses TRBV7-3 and TRBJ2-3, with D tentatively TRBD2 (5 bases). CDR1 is SGHTA, CDR2 FQGTGA, per germline. The CDR3 totals 14 residues. The V end lost 4 bases, the J end lost 4 bases, and 12 bases lay between the germline ends. CDR3 sequence (DNA): TGTGCCAGCAGCTCGGGTAGCGTGGCAGATACGCAGTATTTT. This codes for CASSSGSVADTQYF. The full variable domain, its missing parts supplied by reference TRBV7-3 and TRBJ2-3, is GAGVSQTPSNKVTEKGKYVELRCDPISGHTALYWYRQSLGQGPEFLIYFQGTGAADDSGLPNDRFFAVRPEGSVSTLKIQRTERGDSAVYLCASSSGSVADTQYFGPGTRLTVL.

Written as DNA, the CDR3 is TGCAGCGTTGAGACTCAGGCCTTGACCTCTGGGGCCAACGTCCTGACTTTC. As protein: CSVETQALTSGANVLTF. The chain employs TRBV29-1 and TRBJ2-6, with D unresolved. The CDR3 loop spans 17 amino acids. V was pared by 3 bases and J by 0 bases, with 15 bases between. Germline V gene lookup returns CDR1 SQVTM and CDR2 ANQGSEA.

This clone was detected only once. J is TRBJ2-3 and V is TRBV25-1, with D possibly called TRBD1 or TRBD2 (5 bases each). Germline V gives CDR1 MGHDK, CDR2 SYGVNS. V was trimmed by 5 bases and J by 6 bases, leaving 24 bases between them. The CDR3 loop spans 17 amino acids. CDR3 residues: CASSPRWGSPQVDTQYF. CDR3 nucleotide sequence: TGTGCCAGCAGTCCCCGGTGGGGGTCCCCCCAGGTGGATACGCAGTATTTT. The variable domain in full, completed from reference TRBV25-1 and TRBJ2-3, reads EADIYQTPRYLVIGTGKKITLECSQTMGHDKMYWYQQDPGMELHLIHYSYGVNSTEKGDLSSESTVSRIRTEHFPLTLESARPSHTSQYLCASSPRWGSPQVDTQYFGPGTRLTVL.

The table lists this clone with a few counts. The conserved phenylalanine or tryptophan normally closing the CDR3 is absent here, so this likely arose from a read error. The chain uses TRBV10-3 and TRBJ1-6, with D unresolved. Deletions cut 6 bases from V and 8 bases from J, with 11 bases between. Germline V gives CDR1 ENHRY, CDR2 SYGVKD. This CDR3 region has 13 residues. CDR3 loop: CAIRARWDSPLHL. The CDR3 nucleotides are TGTGCCATCAGGGCCCGCTGGGATTCACCCCTCCACCTT.

V usage is TRBV15 and J usage is TRBJ1-4; 8 positions agree with TRBD1. CDR3 length: 14 residues. J gave up 5 bases and V 8 bases, and 7 bases lay outside the gene matches. Germline-derived CDR1 and CDR2 are LNHNV and YYDKDF (reference sequence). The CDR3 DNA is TGTGCCACCCGCCAGGGGGCTGGCAATGAAAAACTGTTTTTT. This gives the protein CATRQGAGNEKLFF.

The chain combines TRBV2 with TRBJ1-6; D unresolved. Germline lookup yields CDR1 SNHLY and CDR2 FYNNEI. Trimming stripped 4 bases from V and 7 bases from J, with 14 bases between. CDR3 length: 15 residues. The CDR3 bases are TGTGCCAGCAGTGGGCAGAGCCCCCCGAATTCACCCCTCCACTTT. Translation: CASSGQSPPNSPLHF.

This clone has a single count. The chain uses TRBV9 and TRBJ2-2, with a tentative D call TRBD1 (6 bases). The CDR3 has 16 residues. The V end lost 0 bases, the J end lost 4 bases, and 13 bases lay between the germline ends. Germline assignment: CDR1 SGDLS and CDR2 YYNGEE. This CDR3 reads CASSVAIGQSTGELFF. As DNA, the CDR3 is TGTGCCAGCAGCGTAGCTATTGGACAGTCCACCGGGGAGCTGTTTTTT.

The chain couples TRBV5-6 to TRBJ2-1, with TRBD1 identical over 7 bases. Trimming removed 3 bases from V and 7 bases from J; junction bases left unmatched: 7. CDR3 size: 14 residues. The germline V gene encodes CDR1 SGHDT and CDR2 YYEEEE. In nucleotides, the CDR3 is TGTGCCAGCAGCTCTTTGACAGGGTGGAATGAGCAGTTCTTC. It specifies CASSSLTGWNEQFF.

The chain couples TRBV5-1 to TRBJ2-1, with 8 nucleotides matching TRBD1. The germline V gene encodes CDR1 SGHRS and CDR2 YFSETQ. The CDR3 is 15 amino acids. Trimming removed 0 bases from V and 5 bases from J; junction bases left unmatched: 4. In DNA form, the CDR3 reads TGCGCCAGCAGCTTGGCGCAGGGGGCGGACAATGAGCAGTTCTTC. Amino acids: CASSLAQGADNEQFF.